This T cell receptor (beta chain) was documented in a study of early T cells in non-severe SARS-CoV-2 infection. The V and J ends lost 4 bases and 0 bases, in that order; junction bases with no gene match: 1. The CDR3 has 15 amino acids. Germline-derived CDR1 and CDR2 are SEHNR and FQNEAQ (reference sequence). Attachment of unique molecular identifiers was made to individual cDNA molecules. TCRdb re-derived calls from the 5' RACE reads in MiXCR, one entry per CDR3 protein. The sample has about 110,000 distinct CDR3 sequences, approximately 12% seen once. The chain joins TRBV7-9 to TRBJ2-1; 9 positions match TRBD1. Source: whole blood, taken at baseline. The clonotype comes from an adult who was a healthcare worker with PCR-confirmed SARS-CoV-2 infection or an uninfected control (not recorded which). The CDR3 region has the DNA TGTGCCAGCAGCTCGGACAGGGGCTCCTACAATGAGCAGTTCTTC. Amino acids: CASSSDRGSYNEQFF.